Listed below are T cell receptor beta chains from one sample, sequenced in a study of blood T cell repertoires in COVID-19. Generated by immunoSEQ multiplex PCR, the TCRdb table keeps only in-frame clones and is missing some. The sample has about 20,000 clones; approximately 88% are singletons. Material for sequencing was peripheral blood. The origin of the receptors is a human donor in a cohort sampled during active COVID-19. Each CDR3 is given with its conserved first and last residue. A D gene is named only where the DNA matches it firmly. Expanded clones get a size class; other rows say once, few or many, or leave the size out.

abundance | d_gene | j_gene | v_gene | CDR3nt | CDR3aa
. | . | TRBJ1-2 | TRBV14 | TGTGCCAGCAGCCAAGATCTGCGGGTTGGTGAGGGCTACACCTTC | CASSQDLRVGEGYTF
few | TRBD1 | TRBJ1-1 | TRBV27 | TGTGCCAGCAGTCGTCTTACAGGGGGCGCCGTGAACACTGAAGCTTTCTTT | CASSRLTGGAVNTEAFF
. | TRBD1 | TRBJ2-3 | TRBV28 | TGTGCCAGCAGTTCCCTGCAGGGGGCTAGCACAGATACGCAGTATTTT | CASSSLQGASTDTQYF
. | . | TRBJ1-5 | TRBV5-4 | TGTGCCAGCAGCTTGGAGGGGGGGCTCAAGCATTTT | CASSLEGGLKHF
. | . | TRBJ1-6 | TRBV5-1 | TGCGCCAGCAGCTTGTCATTTGCCAGGAACAATTCACCCCTCCACTTT | CASSLSFARNNSPLHF
. | . | TRBJ1-4 | TRBV28 | TGTGCCAGCAGTTTATTCTCTGAAAAACTGTTTTTT | CASSLFSEKLFF
. | TRBD1 | TRBJ1-1 | TRBV13 | TGTGCCAGCAGCGGAGGGGGCGCGGGCACTGAAGCTTTCTTT | CASSGGGAGTEAFF
. | . | TRBJ2-3 | TRBV9 | TGTGCCAGCAGCGCCAACCAACTTGCCTTGGATACGCAGTATTTT | CASSANQLALDTQYF
. | . | TRBJ1-3 | TRBV19 | TGTGCCAGTAGTGAGCAGACAGCCGGAAACACCATATATTTT | CASSEQTAGNTIYF
. | TRBD2 | TRBJ2-3 | TRBV7-9 | TGTGCCAGCAGCTCTCGACTAGCGGTTGGAGATACGCAGTATTTT | CASSSRLAVGDTQYF
. | TRBD1 | TRBJ1-3 | TRBV30 | TGTGCCTGGAGTCCGGGACAGGGTTCCTCTGGAAACACCATATATTTT | CAWSPGQGSSGNTIYF
. | . | TRBJ1-3 | TRBV4-1 | TGCGCCAGCAGCTTTGCGGGAGGGTACTCTGGAAACACCATATATTTT | CASSFAGGYSGNTIYF
. | . | TRBJ2-7 | TRBV7-6 | TGTGCCAGCAGCTTAGTGGACAAGAGCTACGAGCAGTACTTC | CASSLVDKSYEQYF
. | . | TRBJ1-5 | TRBV28 | TGTGCCAGCAGTTACCAGGCACCTGTTCGGCATTTT | CASSYQAPVRHF
. | TRBD2 | TRBJ2-3 | TRBV27 | TGTGCCAGCAGCCTAGCGGACTTCACAGATACGCAGTATTTT | CASSLADFTDTQYF
once | TRBD2 | TRBJ2-1 | TRBV18 | TGTGCCAGCTCACCACAGACGGGAGGGGCCTACAATGAGCAGTTCTTC | CASSPQTGGAYNEQFF
. | TRBD1 | TRBJ2-7 | TRBV14 | TGTGCCAGCAGCCCCCGACAGGGGGTAAGCGAGCAGTACTTC | CASSPRQGVSEQYF
. | TRBD1 | TRBJ1-3 | TRBV18 | TGTGCCAGCTCACCACGACAGGGGGCATCTGGAAACACCATATATTTT | CASSPRQGASGNTIYF
. | . | TRBJ1-5 | TRBV23-1 | TGCGCCCGCGGGGTCGAGCACGATCAGCCCCAGCATTTT | CARGVEHDQPQHF
. | . | TRBJ2-7 | TRBV29-1 | TGCAGCGGTAGACTTGCCAGCTCCTACGAGCAGTACTTC | CSGRLASSYEQYF
. | TRBD2 | TRBJ2-5 | TRBV15 | TGTGCCACCAGCAGAGATCGAGAGGGCGGGAGTGGGGCCATGGAGACCCAGTACTTC | CATSRDREGGSGAMETQYF
. | . | TRBJ2-5 | TRBV2 | TGTGCCAGCAGCCTGCCGCTGGGACAAGCTCAAGAGACCCAGTACTTC | CASSLPLGQAQETQYF
once | . | TRBJ1-2 | TRBV6-5 | TGTGCCAGCAGTTACGGACAGTCCAACTATGGCTACACCTTC | CASSYGQSNYGYTF
. | TRBD1 | TRBJ2-2 | TRBV10-3 | TGTGCCATCAGTGATAACAGGGGGCAGCCCGGGGAGCTGTTTTTT | CAISDNRGQPGELFF
. | TRBD1 | TRBJ1-1 | TRBV3-1/TRBV3-2 | TGTGCCAGCAGCTGGGGACAGGGGTATTTCACTGAAGCTTTCTTT | CASSWGQGYFTEAFF
. | . | TRBJ2-7 | TRBV5-6 | TGTGCCAGCAGCTTGGATATCGGCGGCCGCTCTTCCTACGAGCAGTACTTC | CASSLDIGGRSSYEQYF
once | TRBD1 | TRBJ1-1 | TRBV5-1 | TGCGCCAGCAGCCAAATACAGGGGGCGCGAACTGAAGCTTTCTTT | CASSQIQGARTEAFF
. | . | TRBJ1-4 | TRBV13 | TGTGCCAGCAGCTCCCGTGGCGCGGGGGAAAAACTGTTTTTT | CASSSRGAGEKLFF
. | . | TRBJ2-1 | TRBV28 | TGTGCCAGCAGTTTCAACAGAGAGCAGTTCTTC | CASSFNREQFF
. | TRBD2 | TRBJ2-3 | TRBV7-9 | TGTGCCAGCAGCAAAAGCGGGATAGATACGCAGTATTTT | CASSKSGIDTQYF
. | . | TRBJ2-2 | TRBV7-7 | TGTGCTAGCAGCTTAACTAGCCCAAGGGCCGGGGAGCTGTTTTTT | CASSLTSPRAGELFF
. | . | TRBJ2-7 | TRBV6-6 | . | CASSSSDRDSRDEQYF
. | . | TRBJ2-7 | TRBV30 | TGTGCCTGGAGTGACAAGCTCCGGGACACCTACTCCTACGAGCAGTACTTC | CAWSDKLRDTYSYEQYF
once | . | TRBJ1-2 | TRBV11-2 | TGTGCCAGCAGCTTAGGGTACGGCAGGGTTGATGGCTACACCTTC | CASSLGYGRVDGYTF
. | TRBD1 | TRBJ2-7 | TRBV4-2 | TGTGCCAGCAGCCAAGTGGGACAGGGGGGCGAGCAGTACTTC | CASSQVGQGGEQYF
. | TRBD2 | TRBJ2-1 | TRBV11-3 | TGTGCCAGCAGCTTCGGTCTAGCGGGTTCCAATGAGCAGTTCTTC | CASSFGLAGSNEQFF
. | . | TRBJ1-2 | TRBV4-2 | TGTGCCAGCAGCCAAGGGGGCCAGGGGAACTATGGCTACACCTTC | CASSQGGQGNYGYTF